This TCR beta chain was recorded in a study of blood T cell repertoires in COVID-19. Study-wide context: Donors in the United States, Italy and Spain gave samples during acute or convalescent COVID-19.

V lost 1 base, J lost 7 bases, and 6 bases stayed unmatched. CDR1 SGHDT and CDR2 YYEEEE come from the germline V gene. The CDR3 covers 15 residues. Per the study methods: Amplification of reference gene primers was used by the study to estimate nucleated cell counts. Clones were read by immunoSEQ multiplex PCR, and TCRdb kept only the in-frame ones, dropping some. V and J calls and clone size are those listed in that table; D and trimming were worked out from the DNA. The sample lists roughly 59,000 clones, around 83% occurring once. This receptor was identified in a human donor in a cohort sampled during active COVID-19. This sequence joins TRBV5-6 and TRBJ2-2; TRBD1 matches 8 bases. The sample was peripheral blood. CDR3 DNA: TGTGCCAGCAGCTTGCGACAGGGGCTGGACGGGGAGCTGTTTTTT. It yields the protein CASSLRQGLDGELFF.